This entry features one T cell receptor beta chain sequence. This clonotype occurred many times. What this receptor recognizes is not known. The record has no base qualities; no much larger clone is one base away. These data are taken from a study of Graves' ophthalmopathy and Graves' hyperthyroidism listed by TCRdb under 2018. Regarding the study in general: Peripheral blood samples were taken at the time of initial diagnosis, before any treatment was given. In total, 135 blood samples were TCR-sequenced: approximately 42 ophthalmopathy, roughly 80 hyperthyroidism and about 17 hyperthyroidism-to-ophthalmopathy patients. In five or six hyperthyroidism patients, T-cell repertoires of thyroid tissue and blood were compared. The study used signatures of the TCR beta repertoire to tell Graves' ophthalmopathy apart from Graves' hyperthyroidism and to predict which patients would progress to ophthalmopathy. Following sampling, methimazole starting at 30 mg daily was administered to hyperthyroidism patients, and high-dose intravenous methylprednisolone was administered to ophthalmopathy patients. To explore V-J signatures that distinguish ophthalmopathy from hyperthyroidism, a discovery set of about 99 patients was enrolled, made up of 40 to 45 with ophthalmopathy and under 65 with stable hyperthyroidism. The approximately 100 discovery patients were randomly split 7:3 into training and test sets. An independent validation cohort comprised fewer than 20 hyperthyroidism patients and 15 to 17 patients who later progressed from hyperthyroidism to ophthalmopathy. What the authors observed across the whole study: Ophthalmopathy was separated from stable hyperthyroidism by the 13-signature model with 87.88% sensitivity and just under 84% specificity in cross-validation and with 80%/75% in the test set. Most expanded thyroid clonotypes with a frequency above 0.001 also appeared in blood, which suggests that blood repertoires may reflect the immune response in the thyroid. In validation, the model predicted ophthalmopathy progression with about 71% sensitivity and 72.22% specificity; about a dozen predicted patients were CT-confirmed with GO in a median of 6.5 months. Sample size was not statistically predetermined, and group allocation was not concealed from the investigators.

The CDR1 and CDR2 encoded by the germline V gene (reference sequence) are DFQATT and SNEGSKA. From cysteine to phenylalanine, the CDR3 is 11 amino acids long. The DNA shown is the 33-base CDR3, in frame from base 1. Hyperthyroidism was defined as stable when no progression to ophthalmopathy occurred within 18 months of follow-up. Hyperthyroidism patients were newly diagnosed, with disease duration under 2 months, and aged 18 to 65 years. Anyone with other autoimmune diseases, uncontrolled infections, pregnancy or lactation was excluded from the study. Clinical symptoms, serum thyroxine, TRAb, thyroid ultrasound and orbital computed tomography were used for diagnosis. Ficoll-Paque density gradient centrifugation was used to isolate PBMCs from approximately 11 ml of fresh peripheral blood. Total RNA was extracted with Trizol reagent and quality-checked on an Agilent 2100 Bioanalyzer. TCR beta CDR3 regions were amplified from RNA transcripts for repertoire sequencing. HTBI primers and the Qiagen OneStep RT-PCR kit were used in a first-round RT-PCR, which was followed by a second-round multiplex PCR, size selection and purification. Libraries were sequenced on an Illumina HiSeq2000 using paired-end 100 bp reads. Per the original workflow: SOAPnuke was used to process the reads, throwing out any read that had adapters, had uncalled bases, had a mean Phred below 15, or lacked an exact constant-primer or identifier match. COPE v1.2.5 was used to merge high-quality paired reads. Each unique nucleotide sequence was treated as a clonotype, and MiTCR v1.1 was used to align the clonotypes to the IMGT TRB V, D and J references. Analysis was restricted to V-J combinations with a frequency above 0.0001, which covered about 99% of repertoires. A TCR clonal expansion and chaos score per V-J combination was defined as the ratio of F50 clonal expansion to chaos observed in the TCRdist matrix. Welch's t-statistics and random forest were used to narrow the features down to about a dozen V-J combinations, which were then fed into a naive Bayes classifier. Thyroid-blood repertoire similarity was quantified with the Morisita-Horn index. TCRdb cleaned the public reads at Q25 with fastp, built clones with MiXCR and kept in-frame beta chains. Identical CDR3 proteins give one entry, which carries the most common genes and DNA. TCRdb, not the authors, supplied the V and J calls. In this sample the table shows under 800,000 distinct CDR3 sequences, 20% to 25% of which occur a single time. Approximately 7% of the sample lies in the top ten.

The sequenced sample was peripheral blood. This receptor was identified in a young woman with stable Graves' hyperthyroidism. Some clones in this sample may be carry-over from other donors' samples. Donor details come from another sample of the same person, matched by shared clones. The chain was built from TRBV20-1 and TRBJ2-5; 7 central nucleotides agree with TRBD1. The nucleotides are TGCAGCGGACAGGTCAGAGAGACCCAGTACTTC. Translated, it reads CSGQVRETQYF.